This is a list of T cell receptor beta chains from one sample in a study of technical replicates of blood from a handful of donors. Using immunoSEQ multiplex PCR, the repertoire was profiled, and TCRdb retains in-frame clones only, with some absent. The data show over 80,000 clones, 90% to 97% seen once. Sequences were obtained from T cells isolated from PBMCs. The receptors were gathered from a human donor in good health. CDR3s include the opening cysteine and the closing phenylalanine or tryptophan. Fields, in order: clone size, V gene, D gene, J gene, CDR3 protein, CDR3 DNA. A D gene is named only where the DNA matches it firmly. Clone size is not always given. Where it is, it says once, few, many or a class for expanded clones.

NA	TRBV5-8	NA	TRBJ1-1	CASSLGQGRNEAFF	TGTGCCAGCAGCTTAGGTCAGGGCAGAAACGAAGCTTTCTTT
NA	TRBV27	NA	TRBJ2-1	CASSLSVGVSHNEQFF	TGTGCCAGCAGTTTATCGGTGGGAGTCTCCCACAATGAGCAGTTCTTC
NA	TRBV5-1	NA	TRBJ2-5	CASSFLETQYF	TGCGCCAGCAGCTTCCTAGAGACCCAGTACTTC
NA	TRBV6-5	TRBD1	TRBJ2-7	CASSYSGQGTYEQYF	TGTGCCAGCAGTTACAGTGGACAGGGAACCTACGAGCAGTACTTC
NA	TRBV5-1	NA	TRBJ2-7	CASSERDTWGGEQYF	TGCGCCAGCAGCGAGCGGGACACCTGGGGGGGGGAGCAGTACTTC
NA	TRBV11-2	NA	TRBJ2-3	CASRRPGLTDTQYF	TGTGCCAGCAGGCGACCGGGACTCACCGATACGCAGTATTTT
once	TRBV30	NA	TRBJ2-3	CAWSRGSSTDTQYF	TGTGCCTGGAGTCGAGGGAGTAGCACAGATACGCAGTATTTT
NA	TRBV30	NA	TRBJ2-6	CAWRETGANVLTF	TGTGCCTGGAGAGAGACTGGGGCCAACGTCCTGACTTTC
NA	TRBV28	TRBD1	TRBJ1-5	CASSVPGQGAGQPQHF	TGTGCCAGCAGTGTCCCGGGACAGGGGGCAGGTCAGCCCCAGCATTTT
NA	TRBV7-2	TRBD1	TRBJ2-3	CASSLDTRGLAGSTDTQYF	TGTGCCAGCAGCTTAGATACCAGGGGGCTTGCGGGCTCCACAGATACGCAGTATTTT
NA	TRBV27	TRBD2	TRBJ2-3	CASSRGSRDTQYF	TGTGCCAGCAGTCGCGGGAGCAGAGATACGCAGTATTTT
NA	TRBV7-2	TRBD1	TRBJ1-2	CASSPSGTGLYGYTF	TGTGCCAGCAGCCCAAGCGGGACAGGCCTCTATGGCTACACCTTC
NA	TRBV2	TRBD1	TRBJ2-1	CASSEDRDNEQFF	TGTGCCAGCAGTGAGGACAGGGACAATGAGCAGTTCTTC
NA	TRBV9	NA	TRBJ1-2	CASSVVPDSGGGYTF	TGTGCCAGCAGCGTAGTACCCGACTCCGGTGGAGGCTACACCTTC
NA	TRBV19	TRBD1	TRBJ1-5	CASASGQGAPNQPQHF	TGTGCCAGTGCCTCGGGACAGGGGGCTCCCAATCAGCCCCAGCATTTT
NA	TRBV5-6	NA	TRBJ2-4	CASSPQTSLVQYF	TGTGCCAGCAGCCCGCAGACTAGTCTAGTTCAGTACTTC
NA	TRBV10-3	TRBD1	TRBJ1-1	CAISRGQVAEAFF	TGTGCCATCAGTCGAGGACAGGTCGCTGAAGCTTTCTTT
once	TRBV6-1	TRBD1	TRBJ2-7	CASSEVGQGFDEQYF	TGTGCCAGCAGTGAAGTGGGACAGGGTTTCGACGAGCAGTACTTC
NA	TRBV7-6	NA	TRBJ2-7	CASSFNRDYEQYF	TGTGCCAGCAGCTTCAACAGGGACTACGAGCAGTACTTC
NA	TRBV27	NA	TRBJ1-1	CASSLGGGTEAFF	TGTGCCAGCAGTTTAGGCGGGGGCACTGAAGCTTTCTTT